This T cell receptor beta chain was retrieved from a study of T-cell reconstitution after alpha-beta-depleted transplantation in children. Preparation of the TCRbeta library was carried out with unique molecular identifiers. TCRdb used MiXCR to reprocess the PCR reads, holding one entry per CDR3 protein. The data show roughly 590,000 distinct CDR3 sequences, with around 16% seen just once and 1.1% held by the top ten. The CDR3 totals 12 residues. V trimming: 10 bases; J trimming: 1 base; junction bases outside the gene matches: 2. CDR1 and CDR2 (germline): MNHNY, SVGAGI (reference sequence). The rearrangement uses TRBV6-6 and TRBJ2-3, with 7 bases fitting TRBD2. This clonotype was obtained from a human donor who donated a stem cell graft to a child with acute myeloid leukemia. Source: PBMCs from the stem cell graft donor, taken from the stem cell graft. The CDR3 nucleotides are TGTGCCACCCTAGCGGGCACAGATACGCAGTATTTT. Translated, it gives CATLAGTDTQYF.